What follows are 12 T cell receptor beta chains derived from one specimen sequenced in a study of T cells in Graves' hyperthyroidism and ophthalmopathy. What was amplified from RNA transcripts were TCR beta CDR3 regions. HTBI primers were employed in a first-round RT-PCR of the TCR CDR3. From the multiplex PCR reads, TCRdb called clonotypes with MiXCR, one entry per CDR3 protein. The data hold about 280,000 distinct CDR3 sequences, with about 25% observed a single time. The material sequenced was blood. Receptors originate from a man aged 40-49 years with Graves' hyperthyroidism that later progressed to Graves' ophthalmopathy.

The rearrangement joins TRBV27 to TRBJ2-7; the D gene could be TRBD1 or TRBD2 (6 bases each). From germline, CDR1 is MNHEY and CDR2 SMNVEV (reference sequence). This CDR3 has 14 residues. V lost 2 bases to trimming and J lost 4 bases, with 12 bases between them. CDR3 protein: CASSLRGLGYEQYF. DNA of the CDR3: TGTGCCAGCAGTTTACGGGGGCTGGGGTACGAGCAGTACTTC.

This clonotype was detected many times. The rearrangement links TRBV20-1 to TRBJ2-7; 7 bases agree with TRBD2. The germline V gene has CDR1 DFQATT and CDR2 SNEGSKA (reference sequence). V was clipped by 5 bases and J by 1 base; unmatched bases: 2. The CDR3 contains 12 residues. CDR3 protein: CSAGGGSYEQYF. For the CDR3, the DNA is TGCAGTGCTGGGGGGGGGTCCTACGAGCAGTACTTC.

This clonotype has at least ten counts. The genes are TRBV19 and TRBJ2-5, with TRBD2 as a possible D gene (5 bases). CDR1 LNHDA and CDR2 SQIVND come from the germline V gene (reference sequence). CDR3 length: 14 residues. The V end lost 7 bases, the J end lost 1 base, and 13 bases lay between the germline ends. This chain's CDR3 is CASTLTGGQETQYF. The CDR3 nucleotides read TGTGCCAGTACCCTGACTGGAGGCCAAGAGACCCAGTACTTC.

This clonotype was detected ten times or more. The CDR3 spells CASSFWRKETQYF. Here the CDR3 DNA reads TGTGCCAGCAGTTTTTGGCGAAAAGAGACCCAGTACTTC. This rearrangement joins TRBV12-3 or TRBV12-4 to TRBJ2-5, with D unclear. The V and J ends lost 3 bases and 3 bases respectively, with 8 bases between them. The CDR3 is made up of 13 amino acids.

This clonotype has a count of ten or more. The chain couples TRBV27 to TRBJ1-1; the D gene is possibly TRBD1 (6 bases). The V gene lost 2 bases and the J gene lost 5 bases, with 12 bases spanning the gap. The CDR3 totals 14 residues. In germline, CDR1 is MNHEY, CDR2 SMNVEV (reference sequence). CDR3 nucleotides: TGTGCCAGCAGTTTAGTCAGGGGAGGGACTGAAGCTTTCTTT. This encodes CASSLVRGGTEAFF.

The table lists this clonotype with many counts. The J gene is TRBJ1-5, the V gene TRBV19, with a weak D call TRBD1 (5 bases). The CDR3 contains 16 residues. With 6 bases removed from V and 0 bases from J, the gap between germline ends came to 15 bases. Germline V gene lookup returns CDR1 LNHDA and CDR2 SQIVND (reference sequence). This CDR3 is CASRGDAGYSNQPQHF. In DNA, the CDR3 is TGTGCCAGTAGAGGGGACGCCGGATATAGCAATCAGCCCCAGCATTTT.

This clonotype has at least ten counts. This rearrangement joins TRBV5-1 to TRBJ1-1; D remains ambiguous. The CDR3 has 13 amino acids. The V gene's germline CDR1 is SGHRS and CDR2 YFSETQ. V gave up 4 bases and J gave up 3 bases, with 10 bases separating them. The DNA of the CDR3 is TGCGCCAGCAGCCCGGGATCATACACTGAAGCTTTCTTT. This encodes CASSPGSYTEAFF.

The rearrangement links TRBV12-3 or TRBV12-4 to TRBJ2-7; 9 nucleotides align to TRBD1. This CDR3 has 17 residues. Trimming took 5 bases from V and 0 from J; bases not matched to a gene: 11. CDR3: CASSPDRQGVSSYEQYF. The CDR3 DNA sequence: TGTGCCAGCAGTCCAGACCGACAGGGGGTTAGCTCCTACGAGCAGTACTTC.

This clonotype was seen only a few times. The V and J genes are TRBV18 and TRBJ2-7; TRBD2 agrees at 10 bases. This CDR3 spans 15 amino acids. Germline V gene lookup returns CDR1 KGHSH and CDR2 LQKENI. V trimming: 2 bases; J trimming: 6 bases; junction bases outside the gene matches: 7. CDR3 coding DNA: TGTGCCAGCTCACCAGCCAGCGGGAGGGCTGGCGAGCAGTACTTC. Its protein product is CASSPASGRAGEQYF. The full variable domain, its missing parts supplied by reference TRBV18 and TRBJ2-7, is NAGVMQNPRHLVRRRGQEARLRCSPMKGHSHVYWYRQLPEEGLKFMVYLQKENIIDESGMPKERFSAEFPKEGPSILRIQQVVRGDSAAYFCASSPASGRAGEQYFGPGTRLTVT.

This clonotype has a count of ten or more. This CDR3 reads CASSPGGRGAYEQYF. The CDR3 bases are TGTGCCAGCAGCCCCGGTGGCAGGGGCGCCTACGAGCAGTACTTC. The genes are TRBV11-1 and TRBJ2-7; D possibly corresponds to TRBD1 (6 bases). The CDR3 is 15 amino acids. From germline, CDR1 is SGHAT and CDR2 FQDESV (reference sequence). V shed 5 bases and J shed 2 bases, with 16 bases lying between them.

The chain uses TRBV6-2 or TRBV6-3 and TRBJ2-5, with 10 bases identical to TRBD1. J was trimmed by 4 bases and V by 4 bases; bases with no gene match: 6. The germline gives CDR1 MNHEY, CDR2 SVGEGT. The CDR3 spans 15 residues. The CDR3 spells CASSLGQGRGETQYF. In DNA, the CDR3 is TGTGCCAGCAGTTTGGGACAGGGGAGAGGAGAGACCCAGTACTTC.

The CDR3 DNA reads TGTGCCAGCAGTCAGCCGGGACGGTACTCCTACGAGCAGTACTTC. Amino acids: CASSQPGRYSYEQYF. V usage is TRBV6-1 and J usage is TRBJ2-7, with D perhaps given as TRBD1 or TRBD2 (5 bases each). CDR1 is MNHNS and CDR2 is SASEGT in the germline V gene. Trimming removed 5 bases at V and 0 bases at J, with 14 bases between. The CDR3 runs to 15 residues.